This TCR beta chain emerged from a study of shared clonotypes between healthy human individuals. Study as a whole: Donor ages ranged 18 to 49 years: a couple of women, a few men. Study outcomes and limitations: Having only a few donors restricted how much genetic and exposure-history diversity was captured.

Deep-level settings were used for running the assay. In the authors' workflow: Filtering differed since immunoSEQ provided only junctions, with no quality scores. Clones were read by immunoSEQ multiplex PCR, and TCRdb kept only the in-frame ones, dropping some. V, J and clone size are taken as reported in that table, and D and trimming were inferred from the DNA itself. The table shows approximately 590,000 clones, with just under 97% occurring only once. This CDR3 contains 13 residues. The germline V and J ends were trimmed by 3 bases and 4 bases, with 4 bases remaining between them. CDR1 and CDR2 from the germline V gene are PRHDT and FYEKMQ (reference sequence). Worth noting for this clone: Its antigen is unknown.

Naive CD8 cells were CD45RO-negative, positively selected for CCR7, excluding terminally differentiated effector memory CD45RA+ cells. V is TRBV13 and J is TRBJ2-6; D is ambiguous. Sequenced input: naive CD8+ T cells sorted from blood. This TCR derives from a woman in her twenties or thirties in good health. CDR3 loop: CASSFAGANVLTF. The CDR3 coding sequence is TGTGCCAGCAGCTTTGCCGGGGCCAACGTCCTGACTTTC.